The clone carrying this T cell receptor beta chain was detected many times. Authors of the study amplified TCR beta CDR3 regions from RNA transcripts. HTBI primers drove first-round RT-PCR of the TCR CDR3. TCRdb reprocessed the multiplex PCR reads with MiXCR, giving one entry per CDR3 protein. Altogether 400,000 or so distinct CDR3 sequences are present, roughly 13% being singletons, with the ten largest covering 25% to 30%. This specimen belongs to a study of T cells in Graves' hyperthyroidism and ophthalmopathy. The germline CDR1 and CDR2 sequences are DFQATT and SNEGSKA (reference sequence). The V end was cut by 6 bases, the J end by 4 bases, with 12 bases between. This CDR3 has 12 residues.

This TCR derives from a man aged 50 to 60 with Graves' ophthalmopathy. V usage is TRBV20-1 and J usage is TRBJ2-5, with D unclear. Sequencing used blood. CDR3 loop: CSARPWGETQYF. The CDR3, as DNA: TGCAGTGCCCGGCCGTGGGGAGAGACCCAGTACTTC.